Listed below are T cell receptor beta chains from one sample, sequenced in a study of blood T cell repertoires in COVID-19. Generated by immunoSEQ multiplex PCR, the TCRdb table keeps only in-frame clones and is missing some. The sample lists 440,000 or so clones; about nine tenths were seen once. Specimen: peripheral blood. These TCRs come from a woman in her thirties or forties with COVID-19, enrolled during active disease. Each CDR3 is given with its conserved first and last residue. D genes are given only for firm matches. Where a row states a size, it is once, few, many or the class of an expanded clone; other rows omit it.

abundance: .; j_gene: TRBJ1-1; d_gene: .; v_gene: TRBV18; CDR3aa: CASSPPGGGNTEAFF; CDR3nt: TGTGCCAGCTCACCACCGGGAGGAGGTAACACTGAAGCTTTCTTT
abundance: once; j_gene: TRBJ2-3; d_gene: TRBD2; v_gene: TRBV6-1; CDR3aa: CASSETAGGRADTQYF; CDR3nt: TGTGCCAGCAGTGAAACAGCGGGGGGGCGTGCAGATACGCAGTATTTT
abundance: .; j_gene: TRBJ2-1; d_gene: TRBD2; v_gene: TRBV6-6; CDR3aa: CASSVQRLAANNEQFF; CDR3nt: TGTGCCAGCAGTGTTCAACGGCTAGCGGCTAACAATGAGCAGTTCTTC
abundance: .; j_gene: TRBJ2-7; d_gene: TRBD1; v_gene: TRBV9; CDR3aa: CASSARGRQGDEQYF; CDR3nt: TGTGCCAGCAGCGCCAGGGGGAGACAGGGAGACGAGCAGTACTTC
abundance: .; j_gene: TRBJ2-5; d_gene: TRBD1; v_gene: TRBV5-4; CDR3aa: CASSAGQVGETQYF; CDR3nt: TGTGCCAGCAGCGCTGGACAGGTGGGGGAGACCCAGTACTTC
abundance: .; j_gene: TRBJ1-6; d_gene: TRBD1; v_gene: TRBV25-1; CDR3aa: CASSELGTGGTLHF; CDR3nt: TGTGCCAGCAGTGAATTAGGGACAGGAGGAACCCTCCACTTT
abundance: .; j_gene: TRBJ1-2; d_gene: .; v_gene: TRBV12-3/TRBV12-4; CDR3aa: CASSSRVHGYTF; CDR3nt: TGTGCCAGCAGTTCCAGGGTGCATGGCTACACCTTC
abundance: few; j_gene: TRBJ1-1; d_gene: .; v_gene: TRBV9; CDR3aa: CASSVGALAGTEAFF; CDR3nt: TGTGCCAGCAGCGTAGGGGCACTCGCAGGCACTGAAGCTTTCTTT
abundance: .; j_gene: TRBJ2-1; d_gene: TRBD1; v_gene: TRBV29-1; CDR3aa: CSVEGQHNEQFF; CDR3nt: TGCAGCGTTGAGGGACAGCACAATGAGCAGTTCTTC
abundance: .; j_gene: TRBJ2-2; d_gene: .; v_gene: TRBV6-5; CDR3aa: CASMGGGVSGELFF; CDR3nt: TGTGCCAGCATGGGGGGAGGAGTGTCGGGGGAGCTGTTTTTT
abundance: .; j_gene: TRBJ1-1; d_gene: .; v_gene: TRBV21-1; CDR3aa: CASALPPVTEAFF; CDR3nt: TGTGCCAGCGCTTTGCCGCCGGTCACTGAAGCTTTCTTT
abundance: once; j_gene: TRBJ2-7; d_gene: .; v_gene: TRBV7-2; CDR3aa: CASSHPGLAYEQYF; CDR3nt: TGTGCCAGCAGCCATCCAGGACTCGCCTACGAGCAGTACTTC
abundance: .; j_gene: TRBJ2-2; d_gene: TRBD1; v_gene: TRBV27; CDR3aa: CASGQGANTGELFF; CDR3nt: TGTGCCTCTGGACAGGGAGCGAACACCGGGGAGCTGTTTTTT
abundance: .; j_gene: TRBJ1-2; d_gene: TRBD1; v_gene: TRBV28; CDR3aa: CASSLRTGYGYTF; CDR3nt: TGTGCCAGCAGTTTACGGACAGGGTATGGCTACACCTTC
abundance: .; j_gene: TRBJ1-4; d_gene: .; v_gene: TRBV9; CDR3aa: CASSPSSRDEKLFF; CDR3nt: TGTGCCAGCAGTCCGAGTTCGCGGGATGAAAAACTGTTTTTT
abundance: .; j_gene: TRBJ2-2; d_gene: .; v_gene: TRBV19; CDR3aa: CASSWGQNTGELFF; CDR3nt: TGTGCCAGTTCCTGGGGCCAAAACACCGGGGAGCTGTTTTTT
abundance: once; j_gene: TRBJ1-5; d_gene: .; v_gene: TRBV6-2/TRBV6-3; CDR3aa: CASSSKTSINQPQHF; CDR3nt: TGTGCCAGCAGTTCCAAGACATCGATCAATCAGCCCCAGCATTTT
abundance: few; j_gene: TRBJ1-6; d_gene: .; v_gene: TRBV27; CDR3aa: CASRQDFYNSPLHF; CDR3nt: TGTGCCAGTCGACAGGATTTCTATAATTCACCCCTCCACTTT
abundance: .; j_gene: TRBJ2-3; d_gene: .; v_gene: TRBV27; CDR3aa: CASSLAGHSTDTQYF; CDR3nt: TGTGCCAGCAGTTTAGCGGGGCACAGCACAGATACGCAGTATTTT
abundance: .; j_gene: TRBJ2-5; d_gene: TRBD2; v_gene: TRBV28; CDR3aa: CASKRRGSGRRETQYF; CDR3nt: TGTGCCAGCAAGCGACGTGGTAGCGGGAGGCGAGAGACCCAGTACTTC
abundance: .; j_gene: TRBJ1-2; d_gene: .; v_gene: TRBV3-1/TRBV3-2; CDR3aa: CASSQINYGYTF; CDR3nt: TGTGCCAGCAGCCAAATAAACTATGGCTACACCTTC
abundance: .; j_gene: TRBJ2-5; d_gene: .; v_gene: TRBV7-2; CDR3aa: CASSLLRTQYF; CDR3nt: TGTGCCAGCAGCTTACTTCGGACCCAGTACTTC